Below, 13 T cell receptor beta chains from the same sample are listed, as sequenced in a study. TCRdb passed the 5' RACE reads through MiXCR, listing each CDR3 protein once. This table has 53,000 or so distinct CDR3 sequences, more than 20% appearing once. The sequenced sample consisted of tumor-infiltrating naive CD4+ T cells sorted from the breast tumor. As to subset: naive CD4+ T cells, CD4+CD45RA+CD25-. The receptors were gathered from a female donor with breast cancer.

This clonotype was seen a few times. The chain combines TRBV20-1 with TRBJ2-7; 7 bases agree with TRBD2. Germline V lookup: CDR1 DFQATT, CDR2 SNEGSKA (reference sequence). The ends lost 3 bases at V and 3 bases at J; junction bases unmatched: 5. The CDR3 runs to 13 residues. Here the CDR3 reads CSARASGVYEQYF. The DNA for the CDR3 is TGCAGTGCTAGGGCTAGCGGTGTCTACGAGCAGTACTTC.

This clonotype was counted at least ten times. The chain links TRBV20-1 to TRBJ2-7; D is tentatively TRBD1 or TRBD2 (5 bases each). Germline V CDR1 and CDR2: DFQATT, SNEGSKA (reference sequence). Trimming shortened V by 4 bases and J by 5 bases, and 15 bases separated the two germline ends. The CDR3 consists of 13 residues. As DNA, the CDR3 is TGCAGTGCTAATAAGGGACGAGTGGACGAGCAGTACTTC. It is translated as CSANKGRVDEQYF.

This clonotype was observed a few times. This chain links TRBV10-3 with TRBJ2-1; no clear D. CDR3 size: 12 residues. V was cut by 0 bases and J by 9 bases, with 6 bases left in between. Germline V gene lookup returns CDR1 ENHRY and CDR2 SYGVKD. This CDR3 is CAISESYGEQFF. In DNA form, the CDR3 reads TGTGCCATCAGTGAGTCGTACGGTGAGCAGTTCTTC.

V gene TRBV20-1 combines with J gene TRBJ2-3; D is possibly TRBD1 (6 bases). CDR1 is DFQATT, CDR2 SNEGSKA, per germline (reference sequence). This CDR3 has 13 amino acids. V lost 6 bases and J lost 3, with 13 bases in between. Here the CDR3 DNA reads TGCAGTGCCCCTCGGACAGCGACAGATACGCAGTATTTT. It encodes CSAPRTATDTQYF.

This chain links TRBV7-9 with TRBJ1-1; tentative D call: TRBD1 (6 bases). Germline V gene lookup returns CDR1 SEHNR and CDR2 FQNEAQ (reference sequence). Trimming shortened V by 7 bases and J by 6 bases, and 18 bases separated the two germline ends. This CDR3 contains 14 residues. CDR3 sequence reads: CASTKRDRSPEAFF. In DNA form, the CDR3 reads TGTGCCAGCACCAAAAGAGACAGGAGCCCTGAAGCTTTCTTT.

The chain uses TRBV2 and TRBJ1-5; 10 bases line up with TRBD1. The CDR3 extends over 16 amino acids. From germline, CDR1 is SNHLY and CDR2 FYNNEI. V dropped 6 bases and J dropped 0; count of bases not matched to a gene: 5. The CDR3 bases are TGTGCCAGCAGGGTGGGACAGGGGTATAGCAATCAGCCCCAGCATTTT. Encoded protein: CASRVGQGYSNQPQHF.

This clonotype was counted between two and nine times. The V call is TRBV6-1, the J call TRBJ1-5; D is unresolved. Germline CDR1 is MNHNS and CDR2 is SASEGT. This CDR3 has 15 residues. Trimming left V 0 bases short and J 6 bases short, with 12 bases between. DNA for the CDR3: TGTGCCAGCAGTGAAGCACCCCGGGGAGGTCAGCCCCAGCATTTT. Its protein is CASSEAPRGGQPQHF.

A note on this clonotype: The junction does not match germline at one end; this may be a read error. CDR3 loop: CARSEYNEQFF. CDR3 nucleotide sequence: TGTGCCCGCAGCGAGTACAATGAGCAGTTCTTC. The chain joins TRBV7-8 to TRBJ2-1; no clear D gene. CDR1 and CDR2 from the germline V gene are SGHVS and FQNEAQ. This CDR3 comprises 11 residues. The full variable domain, completed using reference TRBV7-8 and TRBJ2-1, is GAGVSQSPRYKVAKRGQDVALRCDPISGHVSLFWYQQALGQGPEFLTYFQNEAQLDKSGLPSDRFFAERPEGSVSTLKIQRTQQEDSAVYLCARSEYNEQFFGPGTRLTVL.

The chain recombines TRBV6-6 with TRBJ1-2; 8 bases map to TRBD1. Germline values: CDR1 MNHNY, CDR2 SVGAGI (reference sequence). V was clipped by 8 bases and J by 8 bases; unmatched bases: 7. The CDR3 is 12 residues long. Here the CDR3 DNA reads TGTGCCAGCGTGGACAGGGTTTGGGGCTACACCTTC. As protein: CASVDRVWGYTF.

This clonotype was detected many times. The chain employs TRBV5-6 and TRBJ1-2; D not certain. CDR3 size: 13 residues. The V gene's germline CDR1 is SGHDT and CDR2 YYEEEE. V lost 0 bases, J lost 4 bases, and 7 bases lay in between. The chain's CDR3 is CASSLGERYGYTF. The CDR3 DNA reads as TGTGCCAGCAGCTTGGGGGAACGCTATGGCTACACCTTC. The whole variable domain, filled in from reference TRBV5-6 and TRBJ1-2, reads DAGVTQSPTHLIKTRGQQVTLRCSPKSGHDTVSWYQQALGQGPQFIFQYYEEEERQRGNFPDRFSGHQFPNYSSELNVNALLLGDSALYLCASSLGERYGYTFGSGTRLTVV.

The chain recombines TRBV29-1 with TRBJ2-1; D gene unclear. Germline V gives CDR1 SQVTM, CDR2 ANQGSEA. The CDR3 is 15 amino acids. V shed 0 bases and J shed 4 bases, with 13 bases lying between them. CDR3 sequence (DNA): TGCAGCGTTGAAGATCAGAGGACCCCTTACAATGAGCAGTTCTTC. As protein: CSVEDQRTPYNEQFF.

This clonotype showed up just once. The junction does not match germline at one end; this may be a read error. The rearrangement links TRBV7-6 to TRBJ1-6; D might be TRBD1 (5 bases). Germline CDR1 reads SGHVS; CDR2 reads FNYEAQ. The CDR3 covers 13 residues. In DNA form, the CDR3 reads TGTGCCAGCAGCTCGGGACGGAATTCACCCCTCCGCTTT. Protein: CASSSGRNSPLRF.

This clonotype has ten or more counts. The CDR3 sequence: CASSRQGRNTEAFF. The CDR3 DNA follows: TGTGCCAGCAGTCGACAGGGTAGGAACACTGAAGCTTTCTTT. The chain carries TRBV27 and TRBJ1-1; 7 positions agree with TRBD1. The CDR3 extends over 14 amino acids. Germline lookup yields CDR1 MNHEY and CDR2 SMNVEV (reference sequence). Trimming took 5 bases from V and 1 from J; bases not matched to a gene: 4.